Included here is one TCR beta chain sequence, with context. As originally analysed: Quantification of nucleated cells was approximated via reference gene primer amplification. Libraries were prepared by immunoSEQ multiplex PCR; TCRdb keeps only in-frame clonotypes and omits some of them. V and J calls and clone size are given by that table; D and trimming were obtained from the DNA. This sample has 140,000 to 150,000 clones, with 75% to 90% found just once. The record originates from a study of blood T cell repertoires in COVID-19. Study-wide context: The analysed material was cDNA or gDNA that came from T cells, B-cell-depleted T cells, or PBMCs.

With 1 base removed from V and 4 bases from J, the gap between germline ends came to 7 bases. This CDR3 has 14 residues. Germline V gene lookup returns CDR1 MNHNS and CDR2 SASEGT. The clonotype comes from a man between 70 and 80 years old who had recovered from COVID-19. This chain links TRBV6-1 with TRBJ2-2; D gene unclear. The sequencing input was peripheral blood. Here the CDR3 reads CASSEGLRTGELFF. CDR3 DNA: TGTGCCAGCAGTGAAGGGTTGCGCACCGGGGAGCTGTTTTTT.